The 10 T cell receptor beta chains listed next were all sequenced from one sample in a study of T cell repertoires in cytomegalovirus infection. TCRdb re-called the reads with MiXCR, one entry per CDR3 protein. The sample includes around 740,000 distinct CDR3 sequences, under 40% of them seen just once. The specimen sequenced was PBMCs. The origin of the receptors is a human donor in good health (CMV status not recorded). Some clones in this sample may be carry-over from other donors' samples.

The table lists this clonotype with a few counts. CDR3 loop: CSARESGQGGGYTF. For the CDR3, the DNA is TGCAGTGCTAGAGAATCAGGACAGGGGGGCGGCTACACCTTC. This chain links TRBV20-1 with TRBJ1-2; 10 positions match TRBD1. Germline V lookup: CDR1 DFQATT, CDR2 SNEGSKA (reference sequence). The length of the CDR3 is 14 residues. V lost 0 bases and J lost 8; bases outside the gene matches: 6.

This clonotype has more than one count but fewer than ten. The rearrangement uses TRBV5-3 and TRBJ2-7, with 12 bases aligning to TRBD1. TRBV5-3 falls under the ORF class, with uncertain function. V shed 8 bases and J 2 bases; nucleotides not matched to a gene: 8. This CDR3 is built from 15 residues. The CDR3 nucleotides are TGTGCCAGCAGCGGGGGACAGGGGGCTGCCTACGAGCAGTACTTC. Translated, it gives CASSGGQGAAYEQYF.

V gene TRBV10-3 combines with J gene TRBJ2-7, with D uncertain. Between the trimmed V and J ends, which lost 0 bases and 3 bases, there was a span of 12 bases. The CDR3 covers 15 residues. Per the germline V gene, CDR1 is ENHRY and CDR2 is SYGVKD. The DNA for the CDR3 is TGTGCCATCAGTGAGTCCTCGGAACGAAGCTACGAGCAGTACTTC. Encoded protein: CAISESSERSYEQYF.

This clonotype was seen a handful of times. This rearrangement joins TRBV10-3 to TRBJ2-7; TRBD2 matches 7 bases. V dropped 0 bases and J dropped 4; count of bases not matched to a gene: 21. The CDR3 is made up of 20 amino acids. Looked up from germline, CDR1 is ENHRY and CDR2 is SYGVKD. The DNA of the CDR3 is TGTGCCATCAGTGAGTCGGTAGTACTAGCGATGCACAGAAGGTCGTACGAGCAGTACTTC. Its protein is CAISESVVLAMHRRSYEQYF.

The chain uses TRBV24-1 and TRBJ2-1; a possible D gene is TRBD1 (6 bases). The germline gives CDR1 KGHDR, CDR2 SFDVKD. The V and J ends lost 6 bases and 4 bases respectively, with 18 bases between them. This CDR3 region has 16 residues. CDR3 protein: CATSPGSGHLYNEQFF. The DNA for the CDR3 is TGTGCCACCAGTCCGGGGTCGGGACACCTATACAATGAGCAGTTCTTC.

The V and J genes are TRBV5-6 and TRBJ2-1, with TRBD1 as a possible D gene (6 bases). Germline CDR1 SGHDT, CDR2 YYEEEE. Trimming took 2 bases from V and 3 from J, leaving 12 bases between them. The CDR3 has 15 residues. This CDR3 reads CASSFPQGRYNEQFF. In nucleotides, the CDR3 is TGTGCCAGCAGCTTTCCCCAGGGGCGCTACAATGAGCAGTTCTTC.

This clonotype came up a few times. The J gene is TRBJ1-2, the V gene TRBV27; TRBD1 is a possible D gene (5 bases). The CDR3 consists of 15 residues. Trimming removed 6 bases from V and 4 bases from J, with 18 bases in between. The germline CDR1 and CDR2 sequences are MNHEY and SMNVEV (reference sequence). CDR3 amino acids: CASRTGGGNGYGYTF. The DNA of the CDR3 is TGTGCCAGCAGAACTGGGGGGGGAAATGGCTATGGCTACACCTTC.

This clonotype showed up just a few times. The CDR3 here is CASRAVRATNEKLFF. CDR3 coding DNA: TGTGCCAGCAGGGCCGTCAGGGCTACTAATGAAAAACTGTTTTTT. This chain connects TRBV7-9 to TRBJ1-4, with D perhaps matching TRBD1 (5 bases). Trimming left V 6 bases short and J 2 bases short, with 13 bases between. The CDR3 is 15 amino acids. In germline, CDR1 is SEHNR, CDR2 FQNEAQ (reference sequence).

This clonotype was counted between two and nine times. This chain connects TRBV28 to TRBJ2-7; TRBD1 aligns across 7 bases. The trim removed 3 bases at V and 0 bases at J, leaving 11 bases unmatched. The CDR3 is made up of 17 amino acids. The V gene's germline CDR1 is MDHEN and CDR2 SYDVKM. The CDR3 nucleotides are TGTGCCAGCAGTTTTTGGGAGACCGGGACAGTCTCCTACGAGCAGTACTTC. Translated: CASSFWETGTVSYEQYF.

The chain combines TRBV27 with TRBJ2-7; TRBD1 aligns across 10 bases. CDR3 size: 16 residues. The J segment lost 0 bases and the V segment lost 0 bases, leaving 2 bases of the junction unmatched. The V gene's germline CDR1 is MNHEY and CDR2 SMNVEV (reference sequence). CDR3 sequence: CASSLSGQGVSYEQYF. CDR3 in DNA: TGTGCCAGCAGTTTATCAGGACAGGGGGTCTCCTACGAGCAGTACTTC.